Presented here are 8 T cell receptor beta chains from one specimen sequenced in a study of STAT5B mutations in CD4+ large granular lymphocyte leukemia. Using immunoSEQ multiplex PCR, the repertoire was profiled, and TCRdb retains in-frame clones only, with some absent. Among around 32,000 clones listed, approximately 80% were seen once. The specimen was CD4+ T cells from blood buffy coats. Every receptor here comes from a human donor in good health.

This clone has a handful of counts. The CDR3 DNA sequence: TGTGCCAGCAGCCCGATCGCGGGGATCAATCAGCCCCAGCATTTT. Translation: CASSPIAGINQPQHF. The V call is TRBV7-8, the J call TRBJ1-5; D remains ambiguous. CDR1 SGHVS and CDR2 FQNEAQ come from the germline V gene. Trimming stripped 5 bases from V and 3 bases from J, with 14 bases between. The CDR3 loop spans 15 amino acids.

This sequence joins TRBV11-1 and TRBJ2-3, with TRBD1 matching over 8 bases. Germline V gene sequence: CDR1 SGHAT, CDR2 FQDESV (reference sequence). The CDR3 is 14 amino acids. Losses at the gene ends were 5 bases for V and 4 bases for J; bases not matched to a gene: 5. CDR3 in DNA: TGTGCCAGCAGCACCCGACAGGGGCCAGATACGCAGTATTTT. This codes for CASSTRQGPDTQYF.

This clone was counted once. This chain connects TRBV6-5 to TRBJ1-1; maybe TRBD1 (5 bases). The V end was cut by 5 bases, the J end by 3 bases, with 16 bases between. CDR3 size: 15 residues. Germline values: CDR1 MNHEY, CDR2 SVGAGI. CDR3 sequence reads: CASSPSPGPHTEAFF. As DNA, the CDR3 is TGTGCCAGCAGTCCCTCTCCGGGACCGCACACTGAAGCTTTCTTT.

The rearrangement joins TRBV5-4 to TRBJ2-5, with 10 bases that match TRBD2. The germline V gene encodes CDR1 SGHNT and CDR2 YYREEE (reference sequence). The CDR3 is made up of 16 amino acids. Unmatched junction bases numbered 11, after V lost 4 bases and J lost 5 bases. In DNA, the CDR3 is TGTGCCAGCAGCCCTCCTACTAGCGGGGCCCGGGAGACCCAGTACTTC. It is translated as CASSPPTSGARETQYF.

The chain links TRBV5-6 to TRBJ2-5, with 7 bases that match TRBD1. Germline assignment: CDR1 SGHDT and CDR2 YYEEEE. Germline trimming cut 3 bases from V and 5 bases from J; bases unmatched to any gene: 4. The CDR3 totals 13 residues. The DNA for the CDR3 is TGTGCCAGCAGCTCGACAGGGCTGGAGACCCAGTACTTC. Amino acid sequence: CASSSTGLETQYF.

The J gene is TRBJ2-1, the V gene TRBV7-9, with D perhaps matching TRBD1 (6 bases). CDR3 size: 15 residues. V was pared by 5 bases and J by 5 bases, with 16 bases between. Germline values: CDR1 SEHNR, CDR2 FQNEAQ (reference sequence). In nucleotides, the CDR3 is TGTGCCAGCAGCCCGCAGAACAGGGCCAACAATGAGCAGTTCTTC. This codes for CASSPQNRANNEQFF.

This chain connects TRBV9 to TRBJ2-1; possible D gene TRBD1, 5 bases. Germline V gene lookup returns CDR1 SGDLS and CDR2 YYNGEE. The CDR3 is made up of 16 amino acids. V was pared by 4 bases and J by 0 bases, with 14 bases between. Written as DNA, the CDR3 is TGTGCCAGCAGCTGGGGCCCGGCTAGCTCCTACAATGAGCAGTTCTTC. It specifies CASSWGPASSYNEQFF. The complete variable domain, with remaining parts taken from reference TRBV9 and TRBJ2-1, reads DSGVTQTPKHLITATGQRVTLRCSPRSGDLSVYWYQQSLDQGLQFLIQYYNGEERAKGNILERFSAQQFPDLHSELNLSSLELGDSALYFCASSWGPASSYNEQFFGPGTRLTVL.

The J gene is TRBJ1-1, the V gene TRBV10-3; a possible D gene is TRBD1 (6 bases). Germline V gene lookup returns CDR1 ENHRY and CDR2 SYGVKD. The length of the CDR3 is 13 residues. Trimming took 6 bases from V and 4 from J, leaving 12 bases between them. CDR3 in amino acids: CAIREGGTTEAFF. The CDR3 DNA reads TGTGCCATCAGGGAAGGGGGGACCACTGAAGCTTTCTTT.